These T cell receptor beta chains were read from a single sample in a study of T-cell reconstitution after alpha-beta-depleted transplantation in children. Each CDR3 protein is one row after TCRdb ran MiXCR on the PCR reads. The table lists hundreds of thousands of distinct CDR3 sequences, around 7.1% of them singletons. Sequencing used peripheral blood, obtained 360 days after TCRalphabeta/CD19-depleted stem cell transplant. These receptors were collected from a female patient between 2 and 10 years old who had a stem cell transplant for Fanconi anemia, so the T cells may come from the graft donor. Both conserved end residues are part of each CDR3. A D gene is named only where the DNA matches it firmly. Clone size is stated in some rows and not others, as once, few, many or a class when expanded.

V gene: TRBV12-3/TRBV12-4
J gene: TRBJ2-5
D gene: NA
clone size: many
CDR3 DNA: TGTGCCAGCAGTTTTGGAACTAGCCAAGAGACCCAGTACTTC
CDR3 protein: CASSFGTSQETQYF

V gene: TRBV5-1
J gene: TRBJ1-6
D gene: NA
clone size: few
CDR3 DNA: TGCGCCAGCAGCTTGGATGGGGGGGATGGTTCACCCCTCCACTTT
CDR3 protein: CASSLDGGDGSPLHF

V gene: TRBV20-1
J gene: TRBJ2-7
D gene: NA
clone size: NA
CDR3 DNA: TGCTGTGCTAGAGACCCATCCGCAGGGGGGGGATCCTACGAGCAGTACTTC
CDR3 protein: CCARDPSAGGGSYEQYF

V gene: TRBV28
J gene: TRBJ2-5
D gene: TRBD1
clone size: many
CDR3 DNA: TGTGCCAGCAGTTTGGGACAGGGGCCACAAGAGACCCAGTACTTC
CDR3 protein: CASSLGQGPQETQYF

V gene: TRBV11-3
J gene: TRBJ2-2
D gene: NA
clone size: many
CDR3 DNA: TGTGCCAGCAGCTCTCTACATGGATTCGGGGAGCTGTTTTTT
CDR3 protein: CASSSLHGFGELFF

V gene: TRBV11-1
J gene: TRBJ2-3
D gene: TRBD2
clone size: NA
CDR3 DNA: TGTGCCAGCAGTTTCCCCCTGGGCGGACTAGCGGGAGGAGATACGCAGTATTTT
CDR3 protein: CASSFPLGGLAGGDTQYF

V gene: TRBV24-1
J gene: TRBJ1-3
D gene: NA
clone size: few
CDR3 DNA: TGTGCCACCAGTGACCCAGGGACGGGAAACACCATATATTTT
CDR3 protein: CATSDPGTGNTIYF

V gene: TRBV5-5
J gene: TRBJ2-3
D gene: TRBD1
clone size: few
CDR3 DNA: TGTGCCAGCAGCTGGCCCGGGACAGGGACAGATACGCAGTATTTT
CDR3 protein: CASSWPGTGTDTQYF

V gene: TRBV18
J gene: TRBJ2-3
D gene: NA
clone size: NA
CDR3 DNA: TGTGCCAGCTCACCACCGTTGGATGCAGATACGCAGTATTTT
CDR3 protein: CASSPPLDADTQYF

V gene: TRBV18
J gene: TRBJ2-5
D gene: TRBD1
clone size: few
CDR3 DNA: TGTGCCAGCTCACCACGGGAGACAGGGTCGGAGACCCAGTACTTC
CDR3 protein: CASSPRETGSETQYF

V gene: TRBV7-3
J gene: TRBJ2-1
D gene: NA
clone size: few
CDR3 DNA: TGTGCCAGCAGCTTGGGGATATCGGTATACAATGAGCAGTTCTTC
CDR3 protein: CASSLGISVYNEQFF

V gene: TRBV7-9
J gene: TRBJ1-5
D gene: NA
clone size: NA
CDR3 DNA: TGTGCCAGCAGCCCAGGTGGGGGGGGGGATTTCAATCAGCCCCAGCATTTT
CDR3 protein: CASSPGGGGDFNQPQHF

V gene: TRBV20-1
J gene: TRBJ1-1
D gene: NA
clone size: NA
CDR3 DNA: TGCAGTGCTAGAGACCCAGACACTGAAGCTTTCTTT
CDR3 protein: CSARDPDTEAFF

V gene: TRBV15
J gene: TRBJ1-1
D gene: NA
clone size: many
CDR3 DNA: TGTGCCACCAGCAGAGAGGGGCAGGTAAACACTGAAGCTTTCTTT
CDR3 protein: CATSREGQVNTEAFF

V gene: TRBV5-4
J gene: TRBJ1-1
D gene: NA
clone size: few
CDR3 DNA: TGTGCCAGCAGAGCTCCAGGAGAGAACACTGAAGCTTTCTTT
CDR3 protein: CASRAPGENTEAFF

V gene: TRBV28
J gene: TRBJ1-1
D gene: NA
clone size: many
CDR3 DNA: TGTGCCAGCAGAGGGTTAGACACTGAAGCTTTCTTT
CDR3 protein: CASRGLDTEAFF

V gene: TRBV6-1
J gene: TRBJ2-1
D gene: TRBD2
clone size: NA
CDR3 DNA: TGTGCCAGCAGCCCGGGGGAGGGGTGGACCAGGAATGAGCAGTTCTTC
CDR3 protein: CASSPGEGWTRNEQFF

V gene: TRBV6-2/TRBV6-3
J gene: TRBJ1-2
D gene: TRBD1
clone size: few
CDR3 DNA: TGTGCCAGCAGTATTCGACAGGGGCCGAATAACTATGGCTACACCTTC
CDR3 protein: CASSIRQGPNNYGYTF

V gene: TRBV2
J gene: TRBJ2-3
D gene: NA
clone size: many
CDR3 DNA: TGTGCCAGCAGTGAAGCGAGTGGGGCACGAACAGATACGCAGTATTTT
CDR3 protein: CASSEASGARTDTQYF

V gene: TRBV6-1
J gene: TRBJ2-3
D gene: TRBD1
clone size: NA
CDR3 DNA: TGTGCCAGCAGCCGTGACAGGGAAGGTACGCAGTATTTT
CDR3 protein: CASSRDREGTQYF

V gene: TRBV28
J gene: TRBJ2-3
D gene: NA
clone size: many
CDR3 DNA: TGTGCCAGCAGTTCCCCAACCTATGCGGGGACTAGCACAGATACGCAGTATTTT
CDR3 protein: CASSSPTYAGTSTDTQYF

V gene: TRBV4-2
J gene: TRBJ2-7
D gene: NA
clone size: many
CDR3 DNA: TGTGCCAGCAGCCGGGGAGACGATAGCTACGAGCAGTACTTC
CDR3 protein: CASSRGDDSYEQYF

V gene: TRBV4-3
J gene: TRBJ2-2
D gene: NA
clone size: few
CDR3 DNA: TGCGCCAGCAGCCAATTAGCCCTGACCGGGGAGCTGTTTTTT
CDR3 protein: CASSQLALTGELFF

V gene: TRBV6-1
J gene: TRBJ1-1
D gene: TRBD1
clone size: many
CDR3 DNA: TGTGCCAGCAGTGGGACAGGAACTGGGTACACTGAAGCTTTCTTT
CDR3 protein: CASSGTGTGYTEAFF

V gene: TRBV7-3
J gene: TRBJ2-3
D gene: TRBD2
clone size: few
CDR3 DNA: TGTGCCAGCAGCCGTAGCGGGGGAGCTGCAGATACGCAGTATTTT
CDR3 protein: CASSRSGGAADTQYF

V gene: TRBV13
J gene: TRBJ2-7
D gene: NA
clone size: many
CDR3 DNA: TGTGCCAGTCGGGGGAGCTCCTACGAGCAGTACTTC
CDR3 protein: CASRGSSYEQYF

V gene: TRBV20-1
J gene: TRBJ2-7
D gene: NA
clone size: many
CDR3 DNA: TGCAGTGCTAGACGGGATGCCTACGAGCAGTACTTC
CDR3 protein: CSARRDAYEQYF

V gene: TRBV7-8
J gene: TRBJ2-3
D gene: TRBD2
clone size: NA
CDR3 DNA: TGTGCCAGCGGGACTATCCGCACAGATACGCAGTATTTT
CDR3 protein: CASGTIRTDTQYF

V gene: TRBV21-1
J gene: TRBJ2-7
D gene: NA
clone size: many
CDR3 DNA: TGTGCCAGCAGCACGGAAGACAGGGTGAGCTCCTACGAGCAGTACTTC
CDR3 protein: CASSTEDRVSSYEQYF

V gene: TRBV20-1
J gene: TRBJ2-1
D gene: NA
clone size: many
CDR3 DNA: TGCAGTGCTAGGGGAAGTGAGCAGTTCTTC
CDR3 protein: CSARGSEQFF

V gene: TRBV27
J gene: TRBJ2-7
D gene: NA
clone size: NA
CDR3 DNA: TGTGCCAGCAGTTTGTTAGGACCCATCGGCTACGAGCAGTACTTC
CDR3 protein: CASSLLGPIGYEQYF

V gene: TRBV7-2
J gene: TRBJ1-1
D gene: TRBD1
clone size: NA
CDR3 DNA: TGTGCCAGCAGCGCGGACAGGTGGGGTGGCCAGAGGTACACTGAAGCTTTCTTT
CDR3 protein: CASSADRWGGQRYTEAFF

V gene: TRBV28
J gene: TRBJ2-1
D gene: TRBD1
clone size: NA
CDR3 DNA: TGTGCCAGCAGTTTACTGGGACAGGGTCAAGGTGAGCAGTTCTTC
CDR3 protein: CASSLLGQGQGEQFF

V gene: TRBV27
J gene: TRBJ2-7
D gene: TRBD1
clone size: NA
CDR3 DNA: TGTGCCAGCAGCCGACGTACGACAGGGGTAGTCTACGAGCAGTACTTC
CDR3 protein: CASSRRTTGVVYEQYF

V gene: TRBV6-1
J gene: TRBJ2-6
D gene: TRBD1
clone size: NA
CDR3 DNA: TGTGCCAGCACGACAGGGTCCGGGGCCAACGTCCTGACTTTC
CDR3 protein: CASTTGSGANVLTF

V gene: TRBV28
J gene: TRBJ1-6
D gene: NA
clone size: many
CDR3 DNA: TGTGCCAGCAGTTTACCGGGGCTGGGATCACCCCTCCACTTT
CDR3 protein: CASSLPGLGSPLHF